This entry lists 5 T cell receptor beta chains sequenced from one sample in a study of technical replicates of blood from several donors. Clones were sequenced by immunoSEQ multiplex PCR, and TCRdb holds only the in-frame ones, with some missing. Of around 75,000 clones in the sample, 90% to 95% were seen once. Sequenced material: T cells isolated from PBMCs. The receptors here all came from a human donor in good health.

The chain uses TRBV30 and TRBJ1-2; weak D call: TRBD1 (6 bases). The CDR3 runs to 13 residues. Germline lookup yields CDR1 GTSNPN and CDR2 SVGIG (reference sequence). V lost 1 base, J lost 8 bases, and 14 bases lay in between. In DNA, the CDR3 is TGTGCCTGGAGTGGGGGGGGGCCACGGGGCTACACCTTC. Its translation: CAWSGGGPRGYTF.

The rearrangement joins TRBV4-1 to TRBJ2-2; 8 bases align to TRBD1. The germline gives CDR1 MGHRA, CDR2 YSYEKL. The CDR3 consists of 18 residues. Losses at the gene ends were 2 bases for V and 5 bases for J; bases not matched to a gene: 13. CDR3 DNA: TGCGCCAGCAGCCAAACCCCCGGACAGGGATCGTTAACCGGGGAGCTGTTTTTT. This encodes CASSQTPGQGSLTGELFF.

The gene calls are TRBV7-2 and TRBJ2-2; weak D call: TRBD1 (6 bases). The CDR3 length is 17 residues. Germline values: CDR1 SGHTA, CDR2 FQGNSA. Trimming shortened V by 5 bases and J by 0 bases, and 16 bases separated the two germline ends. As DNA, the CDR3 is TGTGCCAGCAGCCACCCCCGTGGGACAACGAACACCGGGGAGCTGTTTTTT. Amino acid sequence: CASSHPRGTTNTGELFF.

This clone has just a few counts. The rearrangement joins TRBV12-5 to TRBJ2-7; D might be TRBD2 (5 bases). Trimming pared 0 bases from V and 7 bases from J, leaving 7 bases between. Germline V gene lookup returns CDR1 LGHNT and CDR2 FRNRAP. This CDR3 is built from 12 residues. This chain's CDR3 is CASGLVRREQYF. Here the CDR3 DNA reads TGTGCTAGTGGTTTGGTACGGAGGGAGCAGTACTTC.

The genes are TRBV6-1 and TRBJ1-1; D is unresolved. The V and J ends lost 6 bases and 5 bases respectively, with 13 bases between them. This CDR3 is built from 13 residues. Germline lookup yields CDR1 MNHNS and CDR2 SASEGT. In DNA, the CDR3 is TGTGCCAGCAGCAAACCACTACGGACTGAAGCTTTCTTT. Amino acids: CASSKPLRTEAFF.